This T cell receptor (beta chain) was observed in a study of cytomegalovirus exposure and HLA in healthy donors. Study-level information: About 80 million unique TCRs, all from HLA-typed donors, were included in an early release of the data. General study results and limits: The investigators catalogued about 170 TCR beta chains as cytomegalovirus-associated. Later genetic work tied a missense DCLRE1C variant to beta-chain V and J trimming. Testing in vitro showed a few CMV-associated chains specific for CMV antigens.

To note about this clone: Antigen: not known.

Primers included in the PCR were 60 Vbeta and 13 Jbeta primers. Libraries were prepared by immunoSEQ multiplex PCR; TCRdb keeps only in-frame clonotypes and omits some of them. This table holds 100,000 to 150,000 clones. CDR3 size: 15 residues. Germline CDR1 reads MGHRA; CDR2 reads YSYEKL. Trimming removed 0 bases from V and 1 base from J, with 9 bases in between. What was sequenced was PBMCs. The J gene is TRBJ1-1, the V gene TRBV4-1; D call uncertain. The TCR originated in a young man in good health and CMV-seronegative. This CDR3 is CASSQEGAWNTEAFF. CDR3 in DNA: TGCGCCAGCAGCCAAGAAGGAGCCTGGAACACTGAAGCTTTCTTT.